These 24 T cell receptor beta chains were all obtained from the same sample, sequenced in a study of graft-versus-host responses after intestinal transplantation. These receptors' antigens are unknown. TCRdb keeps only in-frame clones here, not all; method: immunoSEQ multiplex PCR. The data hold 99,000 or so clones, with 85% to 95% observed a single time. The source material was unstimulated CD8+ T cells sorted from spleen or lymph node cells, sampled before transplant. The receptors stem from a human donor who was the organ donor for an intestinal transplant.

Comment on this clone: Other DNA sequences within the sample encode an identical CDR3. The chain employs TRBV2 and TRBJ1-2; D not resolved. The V gene lost 0 bases and the J gene lost 4 bases, with 9 bases spanning the gap. The CDR3 is 14 residues long. Per germline, CDR1 SNHLY and CDR2 FYNNEI. The CDR3 DNA reads TGTGCCAGCAGTGAAGCGGCGGCTTTCTATGGCTACACCTTC. This translates into CASSEAAAFYGYTF.

The rearrangement joins TRBV29-1 to TRBJ1-1; maybe TRBD1 (6 bases). Deletions cut 1 base from V and 8 bases from J, with 14 bases between. Germline loops: CDR1 SQVTM, CDR2 ANQGSEA. CDR3 size: 13 residues. The CDR3 bases are TGCAGCGTTGAAGGGGTATCTGGGACAGAAGCTTTCTTT. Its translation: CSVEGVSGTEAFF.

The chain joins TRBV2 to TRBJ1-4; a weak D match, TRBD1 (6 bases). This CDR3 is built from 15 residues. The germline gives CDR1 SNHLY, CDR2 FYNNEI. The germline V and J ends were trimmed by 7 bases and 5 bases, with 17 bases remaining between them. The CDR3 DNA follows: TGTGCCAGCATCCTTCACAGGGTATGGAATGAAAAACTGTTTTTT. This encodes CASILHRVWNEKLFF.

This chain links TRBV5-1 with TRBJ1-1, with 8 bases that match TRBD1. J gave up 5 bases and V 0 bases, and 9 bases lay outside the gene matches. The CDR3 sequence is 16 residues long. Germline values: CDR1 SGHRS, CDR2 YFSETQ. The DNA for the CDR3 is TGCGCCAGCAGCTTGGTGTTTCACAGGGGGAGAACTGAAGCTTTCTTT. This encodes CASSLVFHRGRTEAFF.

This chain uses TRBV2 with TRBJ2-5; no reliable D call. V lost 6 bases to trimming and J lost 4 bases, with 18 bases between them. CDR3 length: 15 amino acids. In germline, CDR1 is SNHLY, CDR2 FYNNEI. CDR3 nucleotides: TGTGCCAGCAGGGTCATTGGCAAGTCCCCAGAGACCCAGTACTTC. Translation: CASRVIGKSPETQYF.

This chain joins TRBV28 and TRBJ2-7; the match to TRBD1 covers 7 bases. Trimming cost V 4 bases and J 3 bases; bases outside gene matches: 6. Germline V gene lookup returns CDR1 MDHEN and CDR2 SYDVKM. There are 14 residues in the CDR3. The chain's CDR3 is CASSSGTAFYEQYF. CDR3 coding DNA: TGTGCCAGCAGTTCCGGGACAGCTTTCTACGAGCAGTACTTC.

V gene TRBV7-8 combines with J gene TRBJ1-1; TRBD1 matches at 7 bases. Germline CDR1 reads SGHVS; CDR2 reads FQNEAQ. The V gene end was trimmed by 4 bases and the J gene end by 0 bases; junction bases not matched to a gene: 5. The CDR3 is 15 amino acids. The CDR3 spells CASSWGTAMNTEAFF. For the CDR3, the DNA is TGTGCCAGCAGCTGGGGGACAGCCATGAACACTGAAGCTTTCTTT.

V is TRBV11-2 and J is TRBJ2-1; a possible D gene is TRBD1 (6 bases). The ends were cut back, 7 bases at V and 8 bases at J, with 18 bases in the middle. Looked up from germline, CDR1 is SGHAT and CDR2 is FQNNGV. The CDR3 runs 14 residues. CDR3 amino acids: CASTSVGALHEQFF. In DNA, the CDR3 is TGTGCCAGCACCTCCGTGGGGGCACTACATGAGCAGTTCTTC.

CDR3 sequence (DNA): TGTGCCAGTAGTCCTCGGACTAGCGGGAGACCGCTGTACAATGAGCAGTTCTTC. It specifies CASSPRTSGRPLYNEQFF. The V gene is TRBV19, the J gene TRBJ2-1, with 13 positions matching TRBD2. Germline-derived CDR1 and CDR2 are LNHDA and SQIVND (reference sequence). The CDR3 is 18 residues long. Unmatched junction bases numbered 11, after V lost 5 bases and J lost 4 bases.

The chain joins TRBV4-2 to TRBJ2-3; D is unresolved. Trimming left V 0 bases short and J 4 bases short, with 5 bases between. CDR3 length equals 13 residues. Germline lookup yields CDR1 LGHNA and CDR2 YNFKEQ. The DNA of the CDR3 is TGTGCCAGCAGCCAAGAGCCAGCAGATACGCAGTATTTT. Amino acids: CASSQEPADTQYF.

The chain links TRBV23-1 to TRBJ2-6; D is unresolved. TRBV23-1 is recorded as an ORF, its role being uncertain. CDR3 length: 19 amino acids. Trimming stripped 10 bases from V and 2 bases from J, with 27 bases between. CDR3 loop: CATKHWIGQVNAGANVLTF. The CDR3 DNA reads as TGCGCCACTAAACACTGGATTGGGCAGGTTAACGCTGGGGCCAACGTCCTGACTTTC.

J is TRBJ1-2 and V is TRBV29-1; 9 nucleotides align to TRBD1. This CDR3 is 14 amino acids long. Germline V CDR1 and CDR2: SQVTM, ANQGSEA. Trimming cost V 4 bases and J 2 bases; bases outside gene matches: 5. The CDR3 region has the DNA TGCAGCGTTGTGGCTACAGGGGGCAACTATGGCTACACCTTC. Translating it yields CSVVATGGNYGYTF. The entire variable domain, with the rest obtained from reference TRBV29-1 and TRBJ1-2, is as follows: SAVISQKPSRDICQRGTSLTIQCQVDSQVTMMFWYRQQPGQSLTLIATANQGSEATYESGFVIDKFPISRPNLTFSTLTVSNMSPEDSSIYLCSVVATGGNYGYTFGSGTRLTVV.

This chain uses TRBV30 with TRBJ2-7; D perhaps matches TRBD1 (5 bases). The V end was cut by 2 bases, the J end by 2 bases, with 7 bases between. The CDR3 extends over 12 amino acids. Germline CDR1 is GTSNPN and CDR2 is SVGIG (reference sequence). CDR3 DNA sequence: TGTGCCTGGAGTACAGGAACCTACGAGCAGTACTTC. Translated, it gives CAWSTGTYEQYF.

The chain has TRBV5-6 and TRBJ1-1; 7 bases align to TRBD1. This CDR3 comprises 18 residues. Trimming cost V 2 bases and J 5 bases; bases outside gene matches: 18. Per germline, CDR1 SGHDT and CDR2 YYEEEE. The CDR3 DNA is TGTGCCAGCAGCTTCACTATAGGGACAGATCTAGGGGGGACTGAAGCTTTCTTT. Amino acids: CASSFTIGTDLGGTEAFF.

The chain has TRBV28 and TRBJ1-3, with D tentatively TRBD1 (5 bases). The CDR3 contains 12 residues. CDR1 MDHEN and CDR2 SYDVKM come from the germline V gene. Trimming removed 10 bases from V and 2 bases from J, with 9 bases in between. The CDR3 protein is CATREAGNTIYF. CDR3 DNA: TGTGCCACCAGGGAGGCTGGAAACACCATATATTTT.

This chain uses TRBV19 with TRBJ2-1, with 12 bases aligning to TRBD2. This CDR3 region has 17 residues. The trim removed 3 bases at V and 4 bases at J, leaving 7 bases unmatched. CDR1 and CDR2 (germline): LNHDA, SQIVND (reference sequence). This chain's CDR3 is CASSIDWLAGGYNEQFF. In nucleotides, the CDR3 is TGTGCCAGTAGTATCGATTGGCTAGCGGGAGGGTACAATGAGCAGTTCTTC.

This sequence joins TRBV4-2 and TRBJ1-2; D is undetermined. CDR1 is LGHNA, CDR2 YNFKEQ, per germline. This CDR3 region has 16 residues. Trimming shortened V by 3 bases and J by 2 bases, and 16 bases separated the two germline ends. The chain's CDR3 is CASSHGLRERNYGYTF. DNA of the CDR3: TGTGCCAGCAGCCATGGACTGAGGGAGAGAAACTATGGCTACACCTTC.

The V gene is TRBV27, the J gene TRBJ1-5; TRBD1 matches 7 bases. The germline V gene has CDR1 MNHEY and CDR2 SMNVEV (reference sequence). The CDR3 extends over 14 amino acids. V lost 7 bases to trimming and J lost 2 bases; unmatched junction nucleotides: 5. The CDR3 loop reads CASTRTGGNQPQHF. The CDR3 DNA follows: TGTGCCAGCACTCGCACAGGGGGCAATCAGCCCCAGCATTTT.

This chain uses TRBV30 with TRBJ1-2; maybe TRBD1 (5 bases). The germline gives CDR1 GTSNPN, CDR2 SVGIG (reference sequence). The CDR3 contains 15 residues. The V end was cut by 7 bases, the J end by 1 base, with 19 bases between. As DNA, the CDR3 is TGTGCCTCTATGCAGGGTTATGACAGTAACTATGGCTACACCTTC. Protein product: CASMQGYDSNYGYTF.

The chain uses TRBV25-1 and TRBJ1-1; D gene uncertain. Germline lookup yields CDR1 MGHDK and CDR2 SYGVNS. This CDR3 is 13 amino acids long. Trimming left V 1 base short and J 7 bases short, with 10 bases between. The CDR3 bases are TGTGCCAGCAGTGAATTTTTTGCGCTTGAAGCTTTCTTT. It codes for CASSEFFALEAFF.

The V gene is TRBV7-9, the J gene TRBJ2-1; TRBD2 agrees at 8 bases. In germline, CDR1 is SEHNR, CDR2 FQNEAQ (reference sequence). The CDR3 totals 13 residues. Trimming took 6 bases from V and 8 from J; bases not matched to a gene: 6. Here the CDR3 reads CASRSGLGDEQFF. CDR3 nucleotides: TGTGCCAGCAGGTCGGGACTAGGGGATGAGCAGTTCTTC.

This clone was counted a single time. The rearrangement uses TRBV9 and TRBJ2-1, with D possibly matching TRBD2 (5 bases). The CDR3 has 13 amino acids. V was pared by 2 bases and J by 8 bases, with 11 bases between. Germline V lookup: CDR1 SGDLS, CDR2 YYNGEE. CDR3 residues: CASSVGYGDEQFF. The CDR3 coding sequence is TGTGCCAGCAGCGTGGGGTACGGGGATGAGCAGTTCTTC.

The rearrangement joins TRBV7-9 to TRBJ1-1; TRBD1 agrees at 8 bases. The ends lost 6 bases at V and 10 bases at J; junction bases unmatched: 4. CDR3 length: 11 amino acids. The germline CDR1 and CDR2 sequences are SEHNR and FQNEAQ (reference sequence). CDR3: CASRSTGGAFF. The CDR3 DNA is TGTGCCAGCAGGTCTACAGGGGGAGCTTTCTTT.

V usage is TRBV28 and J usage is TRBJ2-5, with a weak D call TRBD1 (5 bases). The J call could be wrong; TRBJ2-7 is a better fit for the DNA end. Germline V gene sequence: CDR1 MDHEN, CDR2 SYDVKM. The CDR3 consists of 15 residues. The CDR3 region has the DNA TGTGCCAGCAGTTTATGGGACAACACGAACTACGAGCAGTACTTC. Residues: CASSLWDNTNYEQYF.